This TCR beta chain was captured in a study of follicular helper T cells after annual influenza vaccination. Survey level resolution was used for TCRB sequencing. TCRdb keeps only in-frame clones here, not all; method: immunoSEQ multiplex PCR. The table includes fewer than 550 clones, approximately 81% detected once. Trimming took 3 bases from V and 2 from J, leaving 10 bases between them. The CDR3 runs 14 residues. CDR1 is SGHRS, CDR2 YFSETQ, per germline. Points on this clone: What it recognizes is unknown.

Time point meaning: 2014-2015 season, pre-vaccination. Study results and limitations: Most later recoveries of Day 7 ICOS+CD38+ clones were ICOS-CD38- cTfh.

This TCR was sampled from an adult who received the influenza vaccine. The chain employs TRBV5-1 and TRBJ2-3; D perhaps matches TRBD2 (5 bases). The sample here was CXCR5+ CD38+ circulating T follicular helper cells from blood, taken on the day of influenza vaccination. The sample's subset: circulating Tfh, non-naive CD4+CXCR5+PD-1+ (ICOS+CD38+ or ICOS-CD38-). This CDR3 reads CASSSGVTTDTQYF. DNA for the CDR3: TGCGCCAGCAGCTCCGGGGTCACCACAGATACGCAGTATTTT.